Listed here are 17 T cell receptor beta chains from one sample, sequenced in a study of CD8+ T cells in alopecia areata. Extraction and reverse transcription of RNA yielded cDNA as the sequencing template. TCRdb's table, derived via immunoSEQ multiplex PCR, lists solely in-frame clones and lacks some. Among fewer than 150,000 clones listed, about 60% were seen once. Sequencing input: CD4+ T cells sorted from blood. The receptors shown here come from a human donor in good health.

The genes are TRBV18 and TRBJ2-7, with 8 positions matching TRBD1. This CDR3 region has 14 residues. V gave up 2 bases and J gave up 3 bases; unmatched junction bases: 3. CDR1 and CDR2 (germline): KGHSH, LQKENI. Written as DNA, the CDR3 is TGTGCCAGCTCACCAGACAGGGGAGACTACGAGCAGTACTTC. Translating gives CASSPDRGDYEQYF.

This chain connects TRBV7-7 to TRBJ2-5; the D is unclear. The length of the CDR3 is 15 residues. Between the trimmed V and J ends, which lost 5 bases and 1 base, there was a span of 14 bases. The germline V gene has CDR1 SSHAT and CDR2 FNYEAQ (reference sequence). In DNA form, the CDR3 reads TGTGCCAGCAGCACCGGTCGGCACCTCCAAGAGACCCAGTACTTC. It is translated as CASSTGRHLQETQYF. The entire variable domain, with the rest obtained from reference TRBV7-7 and TRBJ2-5, is as follows: GAGVSQSPRYKVTKRGQDVTLRCDPISSHATLYWYQQALGQGPEFLTYFNYEAQPDKSGLPSDRFSAERPEGSISTLTIQRTEQRDSAMYRCASSTGRHLQETQYFGPGTRLLVL.

This clone turned up a few times. The chain uses TRBV7-2 and TRBJ2-7; no firm D call. This CDR3 is 13 amino acids long. Trimming took 5 bases from V and 4 from J, leaving 12 bases between them. Germline CDR1 and CDR2: SGHTA and FQGNSA. The CDR3 DNA reads TGTGCCAGCAGCCGGCTAGAGTTGTACGAGCAGTACTTC. Amino acid sequence: CASSRLELYEQYF. Full variable domain (remainder filled in from reference TRBV7-2 and TRBJ2-7): GAGVSQSPSNKVTEKGKDVELRCDPISGHTALYWYRQSLGQGLEFLIYFQGNSAPDKSGLPSDRFSAERTGGSVSTLTIQRTQQEDSAVYLCASSRLELYEQYFGPGTRLTVT.

This clone turned up a few times. The rearrangement links TRBV18 to TRBJ2-6, with D perhaps matching TRBD1 or TRBD2 (5 bases each). The CDR3 is 17 residues long. V was pared by 2 bases and J by 2 bases, with 13 bases between. The germline gives CDR1 KGHSH, CDR2 LQKENI. As DNA, the CDR3 is TGTGCCAGCTCACCATCGGGGCTGTTTACTGGGGCCAACGTCCTGACTTTC. Its translation: CASSPSGLFTGANVLTF. The variable domain in full, completed from reference TRBV18 and TRBJ2-6, reads NAGVMQNPRHLVRRRGQEARLRCSPMKGHSHVYWYRQLPEEGLKFMVYLQKENIIDESGMPKERFSAEFPKEGPSILRIQQVVRGDSAAYFCASSPSGLFTGANVLTFGAGSRLTVL.

In the case of this clone: Other nucleotide sequences from this sample produce the same CDR3. The chain combines TRBV7-9 with TRBJ2-3; 8 bases are a match to TRBD2. After removal of 4 bases from V and 0 bases from J, the junction contained 3 bases not matched to a gene. This CDR3 region has 15 residues. CDR1 is SEHNR, CDR2 FQNEAQ, per germline (reference sequence). The CDR3 spells CASSSSGGSTDTQYF. CDR3 nucleotide sequence: TGTGCCAGCAGCTCGAGCGGGGGTAGCACAGATACGCAGTATTTT.

The chain recombines TRBV6-6 with TRBJ2-6; D gene ambiguous. V was clipped by 2 bases and J by 4 bases, with 9 bases between them. There are 15 residues in the CDR3. The germline gives CDR1 MNHNY, CDR2 SVGAGI (reference sequence). The CDR3 DNA sequence: TGTGCCAGCAGTTACGGGCGGAGCGGGGCCAACGTCCTGACTTTC. Translating gives CASSYGRSGANVLTF.

The chain is built from TRBV30 and TRBJ2-3; D gene unclear. CDR3 length equals 14 residues. V was cut by 0 bases and J by 2 bases, with 9 bases left in between. CDR1 GTSNPN and CDR2 SVGIG come from the germline V gene (reference sequence). CDR3 bases: TGTGCCTGGAGTGTAAACTACCTCACAGATACGCAGTATTTT. Its protein product is CAWSVNYLTDTQYF.

The gene calls are TRBV6-5 and TRBJ2-5; 10 nucleotides align to TRBD2. The CDR3 contains 14 residues. Germline CDR1 and CDR2: MNHEY and SVGAGI. J gave up 6 bases and V 9 bases, and 10 bases lay outside the gene matches. The CDR3 region is CASAAGTSEKTQYF. The CDR3 bases are TGTGCCAGTGCAGCCGGGACTAGCGAGAAGACCCAGTACTTC.

The chain employs TRBV29-1 and TRBJ1-1, with D unresolved. Trimming removed 6 bases at V and 3 bases at J, with 8 bases between. This CDR3 is built from 11 residues. Germline V gene data show CDR1 as SQVTM and CDR2 as ANQGSEA. CDR3 loop: CSVRPHTEAFF. The DNA for the CDR3 is TGCAGCGTCAGACCCCACACTGAAGCTTTCTTT.

The rearrangement uses TRBV11-2 and TRBJ1-5, with D perhaps TRBD1 (6 bases). V gave up 5 bases and J gave up 3 bases, with 8 bases separating them. Germline assignment: CDR1 SGHAT and CDR2 FQNNGV. CDR3 length: 13 residues. CDR3: CASSRTDNQPQHF. The CDR3 DNA is TGTGCCAGCAGCCGGACAGACAATCAGCCCCAGCATTTT.

The chain recombines TRBV5-1 with TRBJ1-2; 9 bases fit TRBD1. V shed 4 bases, J shed 8 bases, and the junction held 12 bases outside the gene matches. Per the germline V gene, CDR1 is SGHRS and CDR2 is YFSETQ. The CDR3 length is 15 residues. CDR3 region: CASSADGQGPGGYTF. In nucleotides, the CDR3 is TGCGCCAGCAGCGCCGACGGACAGGGGCCCGGCGGCTACACCTTC.

The genes are TRBV25-1 and TRBJ2-7; 7 bases line up with TRBD1. Trimming removed 5 bases from V and 2 bases from J; junction bases left unmatched: 6. The CDR3 extends over 14 amino acids. Germline-derived CDR1 and CDR2 are MGHDK and SYGVNS. This CDR3 reads CASSSRTGAYEQYF. The CDR3 DNA sequence: TGTGCCAGCAGTTCCCGAACAGGGGCCTACGAGCAGTACTTC.

This chain links TRBV19 with TRBJ2-4; 7 nucleotides agree with TRBD2. There are 11 residues in the CDR3. CDR1 and CDR2 (germline): LNHDA, SQIVND (reference sequence). The V segment lost 8 bases and the J segment 9 bases; nucleotides outside the gene matches: 4. CDR3 DNA sequence: TGTGCCAGTCGGGAGGCTAGCATTCAGTACTTC. Translating it yields CASREASIQYF.

The V and J genes are TRBV29-1 and TRBJ2-7; 8 bases map to TRBD1. The CDR3 extends over 13 amino acids. Looked up from germline, CDR1 is SQVTM and CDR2 is ANQGSEA. V dropped 6 bases and J dropped 3; count of bases not matched to a gene: 7. The CDR3 DNA follows: TGCAGCGTGTGGTCCGGACAGGGCTACGAGCAGTACTTC. Protein product: CSVWSGQGYEQYF.

This chain connects TRBV7-2 to TRBJ1-5; TRBD1 is a possible D gene (5 bases). CDR3 size: 14 residues. CDR1 and CDR2 from the germline V gene are SGHTA and FQGNSA. The germline V and J ends were trimmed by 8 bases and 0 bases, with 11 bases remaining between them. The DNA for the CDR3 is TGTGCCAGCCAGGGTGGGTATAGCAATCAGCCCCAGCATTTT. Amino acid sequence: CASQGGYSNQPQHF.

This clone was detected a few times. The J gene is TRBJ1-2, the V gene TRBV10-2; 10 nucleotides align to TRBD1. Germline trimming cut 7 bases from V and 5 bases from J; bases unmatched to any gene: 7. Germline-derived CDR1 and CDR2 are WSHSY and SAAADI. The CDR3 is made up of 14 amino acids. In nucleotides, the CDR3 is TGCGCCAGCACTCCCGGACAGGGGGAGTATGGCTACACCTTC. Translating gives CASTPGQGEYGYTF.

This chain links TRBV6-6 with TRBJ1-4; no definite D call. Germline V gives CDR1 MNHNY, CDR2 SVGAGI (reference sequence). Trimming removed 6 bases at V and 3 bases at J, with 11 bases between. This CDR3 is 14 amino acids long. The CDR3 loop reads CASSPPGPNEKLFF. The CDR3 DNA reads as TGTGCCAGCAGCCCCCCCGGACCTAATGAAAAACTGTTTTTT.